Presented here are 2 T cell receptor beta chains from one specimen sequenced in a study of OX40 agonist ivuxolimab in advanced cancers. Library preparation used the immunoSEQ multiplex PCR assay. Imported from immuneACCESS, the table was reduced by TCRdb to in-frame sequences with V and J called. These copies leave out some clones; in studies compared against another copy, an unresolved V gene accounts for under half, and the cause of the remainder is not known. This sample gives some 60,000 clones in total; 75% to 90% of them show up just once. The ten top clones hold roughly 2% of the sample. The sequencing here drew on CD4+ or CD8+ T cells sorted from blood, taken in a trial of the OX40 agonist ivuxolimab. The receptor set was obtained from an adult with an advanced solid tumor such as melanoma, head and neck, liver or kidney cancer.

V and J are TRBV19 and TRBJ2-4; TRBD2 matches at 11 bases. Germline CDR1 and CDR2: LNHDA and SQIVND (reference sequence). V was clipped by 3 bases and J by 7 bases; unmatched bases: 11. The CDR3 extends over 17 amino acids. The CDR3 region has the DNA TGTGCCAGTAGTATCCTGGCTAGCGGGAGGCTCGGGAACATTCAGTACTTC. It translates to CASSILASGRLGNIQYF.

The chain uses TRBV27 and TRBJ2-3; D remains ambiguous. The CDR3 is made up of 14 amino acids. Germline V gene data show CDR1 as MNHEY and CDR2 as SMNVEV (reference sequence). Deletions cut 5 bases from V and 6 bases from J, with 15 bases between. The CDR3 DNA is TGTGCCAGCAGTCTCTCCGGGCCCCGCGATACGCAGTATTTT. Protein product: CASSLSGPRDTQYF.